The 18 T cell receptor beta chains in this list originate from one sample, sequenced in a study of graft-versus-host responses after intestinal transplantation. These receptors' antigens are unknown. Some clones are missing from TCRdb's copy, which holds only in-frame ones; the method was immunoSEQ multiplex PCR. This sample has more than 80,000 clones, with about four fifths found just once. This specimen was unstimulated CD8+ T cells sorted from spleen or lymph node cells, taken before intestinal transplant. All receptors come from a human donor who received an intestinal transplant.

The chain is built from TRBV19 and TRBJ2-3, with D possibly TRBD1 on 6 matching bases. Trimming left V 8 bases short and J 3 bases short, with 15 bases between. Germline CDR1 and CDR2: LNHDA and SQIVND (reference sequence). The CDR3 consists of 14 residues. The CDR3 loop is CASGPQGLTDTQYF. The CDR3 nucleotides are TGTGCCAGTGGCCCACAGGGATTGACAGATACGCAGTATTTT.

This clone was detected only a few times. The V gene is TRBV6-1, the J gene TRBJ2-5; 15 nucleotides align to TRBD2. The germline V gene has CDR1 MNHNS and CDR2 SASEGT. The CDR3 runs to 15 residues. V dropped 4 bases and J dropped 5; count of bases not matched to a gene: 2. CDR3 amino acids: CASSGTSGGAETQYF. CDR3 in DNA: TGTGCCAGCAGTGGGACTAGCGGGGGGGCCGAGACCCAGTACTTC.

CDR3 sequence reads: CASSALTGELFF. The CDR3 bases are TGTGCCAGCAGTGCCCTAACCGGGGAGCTGTTTTTT. The rearrangement joins TRBV27 to TRBJ2-2, with unresolved D. The germline CDR1 and CDR2 sequences are MNHEY and SMNVEV (reference sequence). The length of the CDR3 is 12 residues. The V gene lost 5 bases and the J gene lost 5 bases, with 6 bases spanning the gap.

The CDR3 DNA reads TGCAGTGCTAGAGTACAAGAGACCCAGTACTTC. It translates to CSARVQETQYF. This chain connects TRBV20-1 to TRBJ2-5; D not resolved. The V and J ends lost 1 base and 2 bases respectively, with 2 bases between them. Germline CDR1 and CDR2: DFQATT and SNEGSKA (reference sequence). The CDR3 is 11 amino acids.

This rearrangement joins TRBV6-1 to TRBJ1-5; TRBD1 agrees at 7 bases. The CDR3 extends over 15 amino acids. V trimming: 2 bases; J trimming: 7 bases; junction bases outside the gene matches: 8. The V gene's germline CDR1 is MNHNS and CDR2 SASEGT. The CDR3 is CASSETRQGTQPQHF. The CDR3 DNA reads TGTGCCAGCAGTGAAACCCGACAGGGAACCCAGCCCCAGCATTTT.

The V call is TRBV6-5, the J call TRBJ1-1; 7 positions match TRBD1. The junction had 0 bases not matched to a gene; V was cut back by 2 bases and J by 0 bases. The CDR3 length is 14 residues. Germline CDR1 and CDR2: MNHEY and SVGAGI. CDR3 loop: CASSYGTVNTEAFF. As DNA, the CDR3 is TGTGCCAGCAGTTACGGGACAGTGAACACTGAAGCTTTCTTT.

The chain couples TRBV5-1 to TRBJ1-1; D possibly corresponds to TRBD1 (5 bases). With 0 bases removed from V and 10 bases from J, the gap between germline ends came to 13 bases. CDR3 length: 13 amino acids. The germline gives CDR1 SGHRS, CDR2 YFSETQ. The CDR3: CASSLVGRGGAFF. CDR3 coding DNA: TGCGCCAGCAGCTTGGTGGGGCGCGGTGGAGCTTTCTTT.

This rearrangement joins TRBV6-5 to TRBJ2-4, with 7 bases lining up with TRBD1. V gave up 7 bases and J gave up 4 bases; unmatched junction bases: 7. CDR1 and CDR2 from the germline V gene are MNHEY and SVGAGI. The CDR3 totals 14 residues. The CDR3 protein is CASITRQGKNIQYF. The CDR3 bases are TGTGCCAGCATCACCCGACAGGGAAAAAACATTCAGTACTTC.

The J gene is TRBJ2-1, the V gene TRBV10-2, with 7 bases that match TRBD2. The CDR3 runs to 12 residues. Germline assignment: CDR1 WSHSY and CDR2 SAAADI. V trimming: 6 bases; J trimming: 7 bases; junction bases outside the gene matches: 3. CDR3 nucleotides: TGCGCCAGCAGGCTGGGGGGGAATGAGCAGTTCTTC. It codes for CASRLGGNEQFF.

For the CDR3, the DNA is TGTGCCAGCTCTCAGGGACAACCTCTATACGAGCAGTACTTC. It is translated as CASSQGQPLYEQYF. The chain employs TRBV27 and TRBJ2-7; possible D gene TRBD1, 6 bases. The CDR3 is 14 amino acids. The germline V and J ends were trimmed by 8 bases and 4 bases, with 18 bases remaining between them. Germline CDR1 MNHEY, CDR2 SMNVEV (reference sequence).

The chain recombines TRBV4-1 with TRBJ2-7, with D possibly TRBD1 on 6 matching bases. CDR1 MGHRA and CDR2 YSYEKL come from the germline V gene. CDR3 length equals 14 residues. Deletions cut 3 bases from V and 1 base from J, with 10 bases between. The CDR3 sequence is CASSHTQGSYEQYF. The CDR3 coding sequence is TGCGCCAGCAGCCATACACAGGGATCCTACGAGCAGTACTTC.

This clone has only one observation. The chain uses TRBV7-6 and TRBJ2-7, with 8 bases that match TRBD2. V was clipped by 2 bases and J by 1 base; unmatched bases: 4. From germline, CDR1 is SGHVS and CDR2 FNYEAQ. The CDR3 spans 15 residues. CDR3 DNA sequence: TGTGCCAGCAGCTTAATGCGGGAGGCATCCTACGAGCAGTACTTC. Protein sequence: CASSLMREASYEQYF.

V is TRBV4-2 and J is TRBJ2-7; 10 bases align to TRBD1. CDR1 and CDR2 (germline): LGHNA, YNFKEQ. CDR3 size: 14 residues. The J segment lost 6 bases and the V segment lost 4 bases, leaving 6 bases of the junction unmatched. The CDR3 region is CASSPRQGAGEQYF. CDR3 coding DNA: TGTGCCAGCAGCCCTAGACAGGGGGCAGGCGAGCAGTACTTC.

The chain couples TRBV6-1 to TRBJ1-2; tentatively, D is TRBD1 (5 bases). CDR1 and CDR2 (germline): MNHNS, SASEGT. This CDR3 is built from 14 residues. Deletions cut 8 bases from V and 11 bases from J, with 24 bases between. CDR3 DNA: TGTGCCAGCTGTCAAACGGGACCCGCCAGGTCTTACACCTTC. Translation gives CASCQTGPARSYTF.

This chain's CDR3 is CASSVAQGQVETQYF. CDR3 coding DNA: TGTGCCAGCAGCGTAGCCCAGGGGCAAGTGGAGACCCAGTACTTC. This chain joins TRBV9 and TRBJ2-5; D is perhaps TRBD1 (6 bases). Germline V gene lookup returns CDR1 SGDLS and CDR2 YYNGEE. Trimming stripped 0 bases from V and 5 bases from J, with 14 bases between. The CDR3 is 15 amino acids.

This chain uses TRBV5-1 with TRBJ1-4, with 8 bases that match TRBD1. The junction had 0 bases not matched to a gene; V was cut back by 0 bases and J by 5 bases. This CDR3 is built from 14 residues. In germline, CDR1 is SGHRS, CDR2 YFSETQ. CDR3 bases: TGCGCCAGCAGCTTGGGGACAGGGAATGAAAAACTGTTTTTT. Translating it yields CASSLGTGNEKLFF.

The CDR3 loop reads CASSDDAPGTSPLHF. CDR3 bases: TGTGCCAGCTCAGATGACGCTCCCGGGACTTCACCCCTCCACTTT. The V gene is TRBV18, the J gene TRBJ1-6, with a possible D match to TRBD1 (5 bases). The CDR3 is made up of 15 amino acids. The V gene's germline CDR1 is KGHSH and CDR2 LQKENI. Trimming left V 5 bases short and J 9 bases short, with 17 bases between.

J is TRBJ1-5 and V is TRBV4-1; D call uncertain. Trimming removed 4 bases from V and 0 bases from J, with 10 bases in between. This CDR3 is 15 amino acids long. Germline loops: CDR1 MGHRA, CDR2 YSYEKL. The CDR3 DNA follows: TGCGCCAGCAGCCTGGGAGGATATAGCAATCAGCCCCAGCATTTT. Its protein is CASSLGGYSNQPQHF.